The 28 T cell receptor beta chains given below trace back to one sample, sequenced in a study of blood T cell repertoires in COVID-19. Profiling relied on immunoSEQ multiplex PCR, and the TCRdb table lists in-frame clones only, not all of them. The sample holds approximately 180,000 clones; approximately 85% are singletons and the top ten take approximately 9.8%. Sequences were obtained from peripheral blood. Every receptor here comes from a woman of 80 years or more with acute or convalescent COVID-19.

The rearrangement links TRBV14 to TRBJ1-2; the D is unclear. There are 15 residues in the CDR3. V was clipped by 0 bases and J by 8 bases, with 16 bases between them. Germline V gene data show CDR1 as SGHDN and CDR2 as FVKESK. In DNA form, the CDR3 reads TGTGCCAGCAGCCAAGACGTGGCCGGCCTAGGAGGCTACACCTTC. Residues: CASSQDVAGLGGYTF.

Concerning this clone itself: One junction end does not reproduce the germline sequence, and a read error may be involved. The chain couples TRBV3-1 (or the pseudogene TRBV3-2) to TRBJ2-3; D perhaps matches TRBD1 (8 bases). This CDR3 comprises 15 residues. The germline V gene has CDR1 LGHDT and CDR2 YNNKEL (reference sequence). The CDR3 loop is CASSQDPAGTGTQYF. DNA of the CDR3: TGTGCCAGCAGCCAAGATCCAGCGGGGACAGGTACGCAGTATTTT.

The chain has TRBV2 and TRBJ1-1, with D perhaps matching TRBD1 (6 bases). The ends were cut back, 7 bases at V and 1 base at J, with 16 bases in the middle. This CDR3 is built from 15 residues. The germline gives CDR1 SNHLY, CDR2 FYNNEI. CDR3 sequence: CASTRGRPGNTEAFF. The CDR3 region has the DNA TGTGCCAGCACCAGGGGCAGACCGGGGAACACTGAAGCTTTCTTT.

V is TRBV2 and J is TRBJ1-2; D unresolved. This CDR3 contains 13 residues. Germline V CDR1 and CDR2: SNHLY, FYNNEI. The V end was cut by 3 bases, the J end by 3 bases, with 8 bases between. The CDR3 here is CASSETQHYGYTF. For the CDR3, the DNA is TGTGCCAGCAGTGAGACACAGCACTATGGCTACACCTTC.

The gene calls are TRBV7-9 and TRBJ2-1, with 11 bases lining up with TRBD2. Per the germline V gene, CDR1 is SEHNR and CDR2 is FQNEAQ (reference sequence). V was clipped by 5 bases and J by 9 bases; unmatched bases: 3. The CDR3 is made up of 13 amino acids. The CDR3 sequence is CASSTSGRGEQFF. CDR3 coding DNA: TGTGCCAGCAGCACTAGCGGGAGAGGTGAGCAGTTCTTC.

The chain couples TRBV2 to TRBJ2-3; D may be TRBD2 (5 bases). The CDR3 is made up of 15 amino acids. Germline CDR1 reads SNHLY; CDR2 reads FYNNEI. The V end was cut by 6 bases, the J end by 0 bases, with 13 bases between. The CDR3 DNA follows: TGTGCCAGCAGATCTGACTACATGAGCACAGATACGCAGTATTTT. This codes for CASRSDYMSTDTQYF.

The rearrangement links TRBV15 to TRBJ1-2; unclear D gene. Trimming left V 0 bases short and J 1 base short, with 9 bases between. From germline, CDR1 is LNHNV and CDR2 YYDKDF (reference sequence). The CDR3 contains 15 residues. Here the CDR3 reads CATSRDPQINYGYTF. In DNA form, the CDR3 reads TGTGCCACCAGCAGAGATCCCCAGATTAACTATGGCTACACCTTC.

CDR3 in amino acids: CASSVARTGYDSPLHF. DNA for the CDR3: TGTGCCAGCAGCGTAGCCCGGACAGGGTATGATTCACCCCTCCACTTT. This chain connects TRBV9 to TRBJ1-6; the match to TRBD1 covers 8 bases. The germline V gene has CDR1 SGDLS and CDR2 YYNGEE. The CDR3 contains 16 residues. The V and J ends lost 0 bases and 8 bases, in that order; junction bases with no gene match: 7.

V and J are TRBV29-1 and TRBJ1-2, with 7 positions matching TRBD1. Germline V lookup: CDR1 SQVTM, CDR2 ANQGSEA. The trim removed 4 bases at V and 4 bases at J, leaving 9 bases unmatched. The CDR3 is made up of 14 amino acids. The chain's CDR3 is CSVGEPGTVYGYTF. In DNA form, the CDR3 reads TGCAGCGTTGGGGAACCCGGGACAGTCTATGGCTACACCTTC.

In its sample, this clone was seen once. The rearrangement uses TRBV2 and TRBJ2-7; maybe TRBD1 (5 bases). The germline CDR1 and CDR2 sequences are SNHLY and FYNNEI. The length of the CDR3 is 12 residues. Trimming left V 6 bases short and J 0 bases short, with 6 bases between. This chain's CDR3 is CASRDNSYEQYF. CDR3 DNA sequence: TGTGCCAGCAGGGACAACTCCTACGAGCAGTACTTC.

The table lists this clone with a count of one. The CDR3 DNA reads TGTGCCAGTAGTATAAGACTAGCCGCCTACAATGAGCAGTTCTTC. Translated: CASSIRLAAYNEQFF. V is TRBV19 and J is TRBJ2-1, with 7 positions matching TRBD2. The CDR3 runs 15 residues. The germline V gene encodes CDR1 LNHDA and CDR2 SQIVND (reference sequence). V was pared by 2 bases and J by 2 bases, with 3 bases of the junction left unmatched.

This rearrangement joins TRBV12-3 or TRBV12-4 to TRBJ2-1; D unresolved. The CDR3 covers 13 residues. The V and J ends lost 0 bases and 4 bases respectively, with 4 bases between them. The CDR3 DNA reads as TGTGCCAGCAGTTTAGCTCGGTACAATGAGCAGTTCTTC. Translated: CASSLARYNEQFF.

V usage is TRBV19 and J usage is TRBJ1-5; D perhaps matches TRBD1 (5 bases). Per germline, CDR1 LNHDA and CDR2 SQIVND (reference sequence). CDR3 length: 13 amino acids. V was shortened by 3 bases and J by 7 bases, with 10 bases between the two germline ends. This CDR3 is CASSMRRDQPQHF. The CDR3 DNA reads TGTGCCAGTAGTATGAGGAGGGACCAGCCCCAGCATTTT.

The chain recombines TRBV20-1 with TRBJ2-1, with 7 positions matching TRBD1. Unmatched junction bases numbered 3, after V lost 3 bases and J lost 7 bases. The CDR3 loop spans 12 amino acids. CDR1 and CDR2 from the germline V gene are DFQATT and SNEGSKA (reference sequence). CDR3 DNA sequence: TGCAGTGCTAGTCGCAGGGGGAATGAGCAGTTCTTC. Its translation: CSASRRGNEQFF.

The rearrangement links TRBV6-6 to TRBJ2-7, with 9 bases matching TRBD2. J gave up 2 bases and V 4 bases, and 9 bases lay outside the gene matches. The germline gives CDR1 MNHNY, CDR2 SVGAGI (reference sequence). The CDR3 runs 16 residues. The CDR3 reads CASSFPTSGGPYEQYF. The DNA of the CDR3 is TGTGCCAGCAGTTTCCCGACTAGCGGAGGACCCTACGAGCAGTACTTC.

This chain uses TRBV7-2 with TRBJ2-7, with D maybe TRBD2 (5 bases). The CDR3 consists of 13 residues. CDR1 and CDR2 (germline): SGHTA, FQGNSA. V was cut by 1 base and J by 5 bases, with 9 bases left in between. CDR3 sequence reads: CASSLERVNEQYF. CDR3 DNA sequence: TGTGCCAGCAGCTTAGAGAGGGTTAACGAGCAGTACTTC.

The V call is TRBV6-2 or TRBV6-3, the J call TRBJ2-7; TRBD2 agrees at 7 bases. From germline, CDR1 is MNHEY and CDR2 SVGEGT. V trimming: 2 bases; J trimming: 5 bases; junction bases outside the gene matches: 15. The CDR3 has 17 amino acids. The CDR3 loop is CASSYPSDGLVAHEQYF. The CDR3 bases are TGTGCCAGCAGTTACCCTTCCGACGGACTAGTCGCCCACGAGCAGTACTTC.

The chain carries TRBV19 and TRBJ2-5, with TRBD2 identical over 7 bases. The germline V gene has CDR1 LNHDA and CDR2 SQIVND (reference sequence). The CDR3 has 15 amino acids. Losses at the gene ends were 8 bases for V and 4 bases for J; bases not matched to a gene: 13. The CDR3 coding sequence is TGTGCCAGTTCCAGCGGGGCCCTCGGGGGAGAGACCCAGTACTTC. Its translation: CASSSGALGGETQYF.

There are a few counts of this clone. The chain has TRBV7-2 and TRBJ1-2; 7 bases are a match to TRBD1. The germline V gene encodes CDR1 SGHTA and CDR2 FQGNSA. CDR3 length: 15 residues. Trimming took 5 bases from V and 7 from J; bases not matched to a gene: 13. The CDR3 DNA is TGTGCCAGCAGCCTAAGAGGTCAGGGGGAAGGTGGCTACACCTTC. Its protein is CASSLRGQGEGGYTF.

The V call is TRBV6-2 or TRBV6-3, the J call TRBJ1-5; no firm D call. The CDR3 length is 13 residues. Trimming took off 0 bases at V and 7 bases at J, with 7 bases between the two ends. CDR1 MNHEY and CDR2 SVGEGT come from the germline V gene. CDR3 nucleotide sequence: TGTGCCAGCAGTTACTCGACGGGGCAGCCCCAGCATTTT. Its protein is CASSYSTGQPQHF.

The gene calls are TRBV6-2 or TRBV6-3 and TRBJ2-3; 11 positions agree with TRBD2. The CDR3 totals 17 residues. Germline lookup yields CDR1 MNHEY and CDR2 SVGEGT. V lost 4 bases and J lost 0; bases outside the gene matches: 6. CDR3 amino acids: CASSSVRLAGSTDTQYF. The CDR3 DNA reads as TGTGCCAGCAGTTCGGTTCGACTAGCGGGGAGCACAGATACGCAGTATTTT.

V and J are TRBV7-2 and TRBJ1-2; unclear D gene. The V end lost 2 bases, the J end lost 3 bases, and 13 bases lay between the germline ends. This CDR3 has 15 residues. Germline V gene data show CDR1 as SGHTA and CDR2 as FQGNSA. Here the CDR3 reads CASSLWERMDYGYTF. The CDR3 DNA sequence: TGTGCCAGCAGCTTATGGGAGAGGATGGACTATGGCTACACCTTC.

The chain joins TRBV27 to TRBJ1-5, with TRBD1 matching 9 bases. This CDR3 comprises 18 residues. The J segment lost 2 bases and the V segment lost 4 bases, leaving 12 bases of the junction unmatched. CDR1 and CDR2 from the germline V gene are MNHEY and SMNVEV (reference sequence). CDR3 nucleotides: TGTGCCAGCAGTTCCCACCTTCTTACAGGGGGCGGCAATCAGCCCCAGCATTTT. It translates to CASSSHLLTGGGNQPQHF.

This rearrangement joins TRBV12-3 or TRBV12-4 to TRBJ1-2, with a weak D call TRBD1 (5 bases). The V end was cut by 2 bases, the J end by 7 bases, with 11 bases between. The CDR3 spans 13 residues. The CDR3 coding sequence is TGTGCCAGCAGTTTATCGGGGGTGTTTGGCTACACCTTC. It encodes CASSLSGVFGYTF.

The V gene is TRBV10-3, the J gene TRBJ1-6, with 8 nucleotides matching TRBD1. V trimming: 3 bases; J trimming: 10 bases; junction bases outside the gene matches: 8. This CDR3 is 15 amino acids long. Germline V CDR1 and CDR2: ENHRY, SYGVKD. CDR3 DNA: TGTGCCATCAGTGACAGGGGGCGCGATGGGTCACCCCTCCACTTT. It codes for CAISDRGRDGSPLHF.

This chain uses TRBV19 with TRBJ1-2; a possible D gene is TRBD1 (5 bases). The germline V gene has CDR1 LNHDA and CDR2 SQIVND (reference sequence). Trimming took 7 bases from V and 4 from J, leaving 16 bases between them. The CDR3 is 14 amino acids. CDR3 residues: CASTGHLPGYGYTF. The CDR3 DNA reads as TGTGCCAGTACTGGACATCTCCCCGGCTATGGCTACACCTTC.

The V gene is TRBV7-9, the J gene TRBJ1-2; 7 bases are shared with TRBD1. Trimming at V came to 1 base and at J to 6 bases, leaving 8 bases not matched to a gene. CDR3 length: 15 residues. Germline CDR1 reads SEHNR; CDR2 reads FQNEAQ (reference sequence). The CDR3 is CASSLEALQGNGYTF. The CDR3 coding sequence is TGTGCCAGCAGCTTAGAGGCACTACAGGGGAATGGCTACACCTTC.

The chain uses TRBV11-2 and TRBJ2-1, with TRBD2 as a possible D gene (6 bases). In germline, CDR1 is SGHAT, CDR2 FQNNGV. This CDR3 is built from 15 residues. Trimming took 1 base from V and 0 from J, leaving 7 bases between them. In nucleotides, the CDR3 is TGTGCCAGCAGCTTAGTCGGGAGCTCCTACAATGAGCAGTTCTTC. It yields the protein CASSLVGSSYNEQFF.